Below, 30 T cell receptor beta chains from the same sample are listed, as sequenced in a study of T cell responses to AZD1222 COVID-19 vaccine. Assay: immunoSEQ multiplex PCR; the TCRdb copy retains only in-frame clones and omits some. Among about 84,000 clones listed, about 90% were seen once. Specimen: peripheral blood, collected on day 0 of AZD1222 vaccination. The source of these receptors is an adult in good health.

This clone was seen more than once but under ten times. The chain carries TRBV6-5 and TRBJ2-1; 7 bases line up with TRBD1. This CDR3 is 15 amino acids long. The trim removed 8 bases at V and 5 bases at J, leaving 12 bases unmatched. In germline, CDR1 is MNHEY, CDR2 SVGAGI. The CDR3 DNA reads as TGTGCCAGCCAACTTCCGGGACAGAGGAACAATGAGCAGTTCTTC. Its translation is CASQLPGQRNNEQFF.

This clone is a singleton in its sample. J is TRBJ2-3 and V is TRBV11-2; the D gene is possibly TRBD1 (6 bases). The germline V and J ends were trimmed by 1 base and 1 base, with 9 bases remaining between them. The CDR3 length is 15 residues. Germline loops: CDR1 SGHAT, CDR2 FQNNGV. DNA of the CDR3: TGTGCCAGCAGCTTAGCAGGGGCCGGCACAGATACGCAGTATTTT. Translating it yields CASSLAGAGTDTQYF.

The CDR3 coding sequence is TGTGCCATCAGTGAGGGGGGGCGCGATGGCTACACCTTC. Protein product: CAISEGGRDGYTF. The V and J genes are TRBV10-3 and TRBJ1-2; TRBD1 is a possible D gene (6 bases). V was cut by 2 bases and J by 6 bases, with 10 bases left in between. CDR1 is ENHRY, CDR2 SYGVKD, per germline. The CDR3 totals 13 residues.

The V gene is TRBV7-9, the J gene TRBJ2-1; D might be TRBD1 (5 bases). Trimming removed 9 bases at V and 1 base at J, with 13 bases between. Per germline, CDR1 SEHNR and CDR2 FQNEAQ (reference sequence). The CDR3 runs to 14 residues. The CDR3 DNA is TGTGCCAGTCAAGGGGCAACGTCCTACAATGAGCAGTTCTTC. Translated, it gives CASQGATSYNEQFF.

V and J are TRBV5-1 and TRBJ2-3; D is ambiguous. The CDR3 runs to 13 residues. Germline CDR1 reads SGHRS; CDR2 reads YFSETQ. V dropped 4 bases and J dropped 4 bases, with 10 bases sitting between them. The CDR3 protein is CASSPDRPDTQYF. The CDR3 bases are TGCGCCAGCAGCCCCGACCGACCAGATACGCAGTATTTT.

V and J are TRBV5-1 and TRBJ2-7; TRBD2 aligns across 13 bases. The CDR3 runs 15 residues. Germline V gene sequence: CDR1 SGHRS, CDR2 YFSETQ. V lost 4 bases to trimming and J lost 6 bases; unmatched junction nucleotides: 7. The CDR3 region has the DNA TGCGCCAGCAGCCCATGGACTAGCGGGAGTGCCGAGCAGTACTTC. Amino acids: CASSPWTSGSAEQYF. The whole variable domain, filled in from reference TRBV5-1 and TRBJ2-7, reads KAGVTQTPRYLIKTRGQQVTLSCSPISGHRSVSWYQQTPGQGLQFLFEYFSETQRNKGNFPGRFSGRQFSNSRSEMNVSTLELGDSALYLCASSPWTSGSAEQYFGPGTRLTVT.

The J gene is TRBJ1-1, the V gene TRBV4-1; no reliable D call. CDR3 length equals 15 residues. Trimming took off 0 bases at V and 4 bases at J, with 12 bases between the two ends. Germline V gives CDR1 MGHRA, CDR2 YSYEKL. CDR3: CASSQDSRKGTEAFF. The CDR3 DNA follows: TGCGCCAGCAGCCAAGATTCTAGGAAAGGCACTGAAGCTTTCTTT.

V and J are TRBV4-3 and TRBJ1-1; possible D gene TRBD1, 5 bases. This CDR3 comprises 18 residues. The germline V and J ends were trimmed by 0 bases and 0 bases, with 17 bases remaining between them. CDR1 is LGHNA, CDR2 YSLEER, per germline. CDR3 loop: CASSQDGAGNHLNTEAFF. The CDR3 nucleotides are TGCGCCAGCAGCCAAGATGGGGCGGGCAATCACCTGAACACTGAAGCTTTCTTT.

The CDR3 DNA follows: TGTGCCTGGAGTTCAAACTTTCAGGGGGGCTACACCTTC. As protein: CAWSSNFQGGYTF. The V and J genes are TRBV30 and TRBJ1-2; a possible D gene is TRBD1 (6 bases). CDR3 size: 13 residues. Germline values: CDR1 GTSNPN, CDR2 SVGIG (reference sequence). Deletions cut 2 bases from V and 8 bases from J, with 15 bases between.

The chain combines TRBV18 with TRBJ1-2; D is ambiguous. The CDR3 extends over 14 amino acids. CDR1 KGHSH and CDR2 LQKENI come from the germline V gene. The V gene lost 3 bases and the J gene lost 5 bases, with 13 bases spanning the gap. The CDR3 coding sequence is TGTGCCAGCTCACCTGGGCAGGCCGGGTATGGCTACACCTTC. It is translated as CASSPGQAGYGYTF.

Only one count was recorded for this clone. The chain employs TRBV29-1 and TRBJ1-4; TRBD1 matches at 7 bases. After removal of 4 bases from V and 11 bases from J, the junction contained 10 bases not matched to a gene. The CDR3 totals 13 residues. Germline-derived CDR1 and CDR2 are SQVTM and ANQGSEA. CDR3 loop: CSVGQGGGRKLFF. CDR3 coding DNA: TGCAGCGTTGGACAGGGAGGCGGGAGGAAACTGTTTTTT.

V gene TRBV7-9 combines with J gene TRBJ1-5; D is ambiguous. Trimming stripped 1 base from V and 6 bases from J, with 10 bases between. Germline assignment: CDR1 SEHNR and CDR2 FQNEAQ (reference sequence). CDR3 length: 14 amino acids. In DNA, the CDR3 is TGTGCCAGCAGCTTAGAAGGGCTGGGTCAGCCCCAGCATTTT. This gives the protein CASSLEGLGQPQHF.

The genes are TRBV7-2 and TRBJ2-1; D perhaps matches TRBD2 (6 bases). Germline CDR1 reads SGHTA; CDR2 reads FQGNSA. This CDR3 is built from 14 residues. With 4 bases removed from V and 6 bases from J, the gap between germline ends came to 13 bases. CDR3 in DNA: TGTGCCAGCAGCTCCGCAGGGACTGGCAATGAGCAGTTCTTC. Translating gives CASSSAGTGNEQFF.

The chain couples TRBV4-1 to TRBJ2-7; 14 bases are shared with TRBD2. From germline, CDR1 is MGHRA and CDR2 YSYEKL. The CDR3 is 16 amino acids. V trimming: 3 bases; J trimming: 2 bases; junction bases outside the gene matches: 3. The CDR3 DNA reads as TGCGCCAGCAGCCAGGGGACTAGCGGGAGAGCCTACGAGCAGTACTTC. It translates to CASSQGTSGRAYEQYF.

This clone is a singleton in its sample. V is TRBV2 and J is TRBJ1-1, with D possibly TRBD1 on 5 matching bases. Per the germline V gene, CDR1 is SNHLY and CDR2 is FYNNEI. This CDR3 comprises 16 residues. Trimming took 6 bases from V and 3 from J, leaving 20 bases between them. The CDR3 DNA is TGTGCCAGCAGGCGCCGATACACCGGGACCCACACTGAAGCTTTCTTT. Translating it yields CASRRRYTGTHTEAFF.

The CDR3 is CASGLEGGQPQHF. As DNA, the CDR3 is TGTGCTAGTGGTTTGGAGGGAGGACAGCCCCAGCATTTT. The J gene is TRBJ1-5, the V gene TRBV12-5; D is undetermined. CDR1 and CDR2 from the germline V gene are LGHNT and FRNRAP. V was trimmed by 1 base and J by 7 bases, leaving 8 bases between them. The CDR3 sequence is 13 residues long.

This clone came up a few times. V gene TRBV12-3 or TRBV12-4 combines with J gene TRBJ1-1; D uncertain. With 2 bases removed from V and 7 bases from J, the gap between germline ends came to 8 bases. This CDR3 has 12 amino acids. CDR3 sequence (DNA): TGTGCCAGCAGTTTACGGACGGGTGAAGCTTTCTTT. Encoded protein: CASSLRTGEAFF.

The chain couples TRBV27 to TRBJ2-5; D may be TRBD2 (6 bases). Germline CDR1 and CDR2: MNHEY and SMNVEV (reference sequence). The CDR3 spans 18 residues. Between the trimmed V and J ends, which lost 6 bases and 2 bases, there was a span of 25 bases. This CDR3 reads CASSLVGWRGDSQETQYF. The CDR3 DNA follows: TGTGCCAGCAGCCTCGTGGGTTGGAGGGGAGATTCGCAAGAGACCCAGTACTTC.

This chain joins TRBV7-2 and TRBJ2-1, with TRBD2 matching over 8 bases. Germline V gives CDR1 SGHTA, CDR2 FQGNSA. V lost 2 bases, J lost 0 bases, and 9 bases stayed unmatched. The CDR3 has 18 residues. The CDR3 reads CASSLYGLSGSSYNEQFF. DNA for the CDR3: TGTGCCAGCAGCTTATATGGGCTAAGCGGGAGCTCCTACAATGAGCAGTTCTTC.

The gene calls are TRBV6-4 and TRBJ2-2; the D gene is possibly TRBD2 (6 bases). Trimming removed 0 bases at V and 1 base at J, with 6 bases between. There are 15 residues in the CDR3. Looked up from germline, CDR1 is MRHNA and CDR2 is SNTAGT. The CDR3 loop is CASSDSSGNTGELFF. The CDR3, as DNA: TGTGCCAGCAGTGACTCTAGCGGGAACACCGGGGAGCTGTTTTTT.

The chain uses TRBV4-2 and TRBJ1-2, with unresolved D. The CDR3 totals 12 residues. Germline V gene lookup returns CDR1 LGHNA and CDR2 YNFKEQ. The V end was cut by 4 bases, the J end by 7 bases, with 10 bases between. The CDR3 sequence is CASSRVGSGYTF. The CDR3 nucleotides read TGTGCCAGCAGCCGCGTAGGTAGTGGCTACACCTTC.

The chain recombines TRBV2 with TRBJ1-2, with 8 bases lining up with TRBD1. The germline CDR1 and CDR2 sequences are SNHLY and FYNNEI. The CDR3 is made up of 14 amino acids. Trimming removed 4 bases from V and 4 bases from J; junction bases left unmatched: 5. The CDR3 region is CASSVSQGGYGYTF. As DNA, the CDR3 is TGTGCCAGCAGTGTCTCACAGGGGGGCTATGGCTACACCTTC.

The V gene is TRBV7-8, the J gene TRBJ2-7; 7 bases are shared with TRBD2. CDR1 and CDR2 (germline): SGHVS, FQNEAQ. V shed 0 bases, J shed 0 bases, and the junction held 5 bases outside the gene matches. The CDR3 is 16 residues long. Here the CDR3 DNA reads TGTGCCAGCAGCTTAGCTAGCGGGTCCCTCTCCTACGAGCAGTACTTC. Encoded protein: CASSLASGSLSYEQYF.

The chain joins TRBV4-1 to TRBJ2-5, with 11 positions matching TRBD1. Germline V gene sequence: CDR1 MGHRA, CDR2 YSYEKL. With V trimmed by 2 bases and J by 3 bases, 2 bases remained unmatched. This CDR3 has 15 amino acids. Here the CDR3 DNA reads TGCGCCAGCAGCCAATCGGGACAGGGGGAAGAGACCCAGTACTTC. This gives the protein CASSQSGQGEETQYF.

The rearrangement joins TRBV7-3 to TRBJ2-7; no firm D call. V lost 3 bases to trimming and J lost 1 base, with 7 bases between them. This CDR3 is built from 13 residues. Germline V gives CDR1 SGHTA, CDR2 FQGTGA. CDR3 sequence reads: CASSLGESYEQYF. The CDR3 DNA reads TGTGCCAGCAGCTTGGGTGAATCCTACGAGCAGTACTTC.

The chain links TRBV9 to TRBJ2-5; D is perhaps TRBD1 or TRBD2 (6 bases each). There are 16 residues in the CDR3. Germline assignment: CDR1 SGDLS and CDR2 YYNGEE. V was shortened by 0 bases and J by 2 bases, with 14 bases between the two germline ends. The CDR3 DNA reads TGTGCCAGCAGCGTAGCCCTTACGGGGGCACAAGAGACCCAGTACTTC. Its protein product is CASSVALTGAQETQYF.

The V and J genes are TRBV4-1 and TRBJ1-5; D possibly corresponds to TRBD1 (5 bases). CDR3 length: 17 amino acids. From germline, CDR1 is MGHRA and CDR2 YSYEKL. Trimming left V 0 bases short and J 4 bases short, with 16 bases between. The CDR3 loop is CASSQDGAGGRNQPQHF. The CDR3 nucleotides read TGCGCCAGCAGCCAAGATGGGGCAGGTGGCAGGAATCAGCCCCAGCATTTT.

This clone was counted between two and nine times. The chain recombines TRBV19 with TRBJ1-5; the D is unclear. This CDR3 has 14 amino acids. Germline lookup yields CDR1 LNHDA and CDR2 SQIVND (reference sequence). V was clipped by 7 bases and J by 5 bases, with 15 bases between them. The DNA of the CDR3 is TGTGCCAGTACCCCCTCAGGCGCACATCAGCCCCAGCATTTT. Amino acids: CASTPSGAHQPQHF.

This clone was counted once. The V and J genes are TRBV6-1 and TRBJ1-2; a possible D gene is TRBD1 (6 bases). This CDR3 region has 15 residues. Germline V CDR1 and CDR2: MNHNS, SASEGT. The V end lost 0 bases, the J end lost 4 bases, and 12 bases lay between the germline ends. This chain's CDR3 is CASSEALQGTYGYTF. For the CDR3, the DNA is TGTGCCAGCAGTGAAGCTCTCCAGGGGACCTATGGCTACACCTTC.

CDR3 amino acids: CASSQYGTSVWEQYF. The CDR3 DNA is TGTGCCAGCAGCCAATACGGGACTAGCGTGTGGGAGCAGTACTTC. This chain connects TRBV6-2 or TRBV6-3 to TRBJ2-7, with TRBD2 identical over 10 bases. Germline CDR1 is MNHEY and CDR2 is SVGEGT. Unmatched junction bases numbered 12, after V lost 6 bases and J lost 7 bases. The CDR3 runs to 15 residues.